A single sample gave rise to the 8 T cell receptor beta chains below, sequenced in a study of beta chain features in type 1 diabetes. Study-wide results and caveats: TCRB CDR3 length was moderately but significantly reduced in all four CD4+ subsets of Type 1 diabetes patients.

Expressed TCRB transcripts were sequenced because the isolated RNA had all been reverse transcribed beforehand. Libraries were prepared by immunoSEQ multiplex PCR; TCRdb keeps only in-frame clonotypes and omits some of them. The repertoire holds over 600,000 clones, roughly an eighth seen once, with around 0.12% in the top ten. Antigen specificity for these receptors is unknown. The source material was naive CD4+ T cells from blood. These receptor sequences come from a young man with type 1 diabetes.

V is TRBV4-2 and J is TRBJ2-7, with TRBD1 identical over 10 bases. The germline V gene encodes CDR1 LGHNA and CDR2 YNFKEQ. V was pared by 0 bases and J by 5 bases, with 7 bases of the junction left unmatched. The CDR3 totals 16 residues. The DNA of the CDR3 is TGTGCCAGCAGCCAAGATACCGGGACAGGGGTCCACGAGCAGTACTTC. Translating it yields CASSQDTGTGVHEQYF.

The chain employs TRBV5-4 and TRBJ2-5, with D possibly TRBD1 on 5 matching bases. Germline-derived CDR1 and CDR2 are SGHNT and YYREEE (reference sequence). CDR3 size: 15 residues. V was trimmed by 0 bases and J by 5 bases, leaving 14 bases between them. The CDR3 bases are TGTGCCAGCAGCTTGGCCTCAGGGTTACGGGAGACCCAGTACTTC. Protein sequence: CASSLASGLRETQYF.

This clone was recorded a few times. The chain combines TRBV9 with TRBJ2-7, with D uncertain. The CDR3 spans 13 residues. Germline CDR1 reads SGDLS; CDR2 reads YYNGEE. V lost 0 bases to trimming and J lost 2 bases, with 6 bases between them. The CDR3 DNA reads TGTGCCAGCAGCGTAGACCCCGCCTACGAGCAGTACTTC. Its translation is CASSVDPAYEQYF. Full variable domain (rest looked up from reference TRBV9 and TRBJ2-7): DSGVTQTPKHLITATGQRVTLRCSPRSGDLSVYWYQQSLDQGLQFLIQYYNGEERAKGNILERFSAQQFPDLHSELNLSSLELGDSALYFCASSVDPAYEQYFGPGTRLTVT.

There are a few counts of this clone. The gene calls are TRBV27 and TRBJ1-5; no clear D. Per the germline V gene, CDR1 is MNHEY and CDR2 is SMNVEV (reference sequence). The ends were cut back, 0 bases at V and 7 bases at J, with 10 bases in the middle. CDR3 length: 14 residues. DNA of the CDR3: TGTGCCAGCAGTTTATCGTCGGGGAGGCAGCCCCAGCATTTT. Its protein product is CASSLSSGRQPQHF.

This clone was found a few times. The CDR3 here is CATSRGYPGGTDTQYF. The CDR3 nucleotides read TGTGCCACCAGCAGAGGCTATCCGGGGGGGACAGATACGCAGTATTTT. The rearrangement links TRBV15 to TRBJ2-3, with 8 nucleotides matching TRBD2. CDR3 length: 16 residues. Germline trimming cut 1 base from V and 3 bases from J; bases unmatched to any gene: 6. Germline V lookup: CDR1 LNHNV, CDR2 YYDKDF (reference sequence).

The chain employs TRBV19 and TRBJ1-2; D possibly corresponds to TRBD1 (5 bases). Deletions cut 5 bases from V and 2 bases from J, with 15 bases between. There are 15 residues in the CDR3. Germline assignment: CDR1 LNHDA and CDR2 SQIVND (reference sequence). The CDR3 bases are TGTGCCAGTAGTCCCCAGTCCCAGGGAAACTATGGCTACACCTTC. Protein sequence: CASSPQSQGNYGYTF.

This clone was counted between two and nine times. The rearrangement links TRBV27 to TRBJ2-7, with a weak D call TRBD1 (6 bases). With 5 bases removed from V and 4 bases from J, the gap between germline ends came to 15 bases. The germline V gene has CDR1 MNHEY and CDR2 SMNVEV (reference sequence). The CDR3 totals 14 residues. As DNA, the CDR3 is TGTGCCAGCAGTCTTTCGGGACAAACATACGAGCAGTACTTC. As protein: CASSLSGQTYEQYF.

The V and J genes are TRBV29-1 and TRBJ2-7, with TRBD1 matching over 10 bases. V was clipped by 6 bases and J by 4 bases; unmatched bases: 6. Germline assignment: CDR1 SQVTM and CDR2 ANQGSEA. The CDR3 loop spans 13 amino acids. Here the CDR3 DNA reads TGCAGCGTCGGGACAGGGGTGTTTTACGAGCAGTACTTC. Translation: CSVGTGVFYEQYF.